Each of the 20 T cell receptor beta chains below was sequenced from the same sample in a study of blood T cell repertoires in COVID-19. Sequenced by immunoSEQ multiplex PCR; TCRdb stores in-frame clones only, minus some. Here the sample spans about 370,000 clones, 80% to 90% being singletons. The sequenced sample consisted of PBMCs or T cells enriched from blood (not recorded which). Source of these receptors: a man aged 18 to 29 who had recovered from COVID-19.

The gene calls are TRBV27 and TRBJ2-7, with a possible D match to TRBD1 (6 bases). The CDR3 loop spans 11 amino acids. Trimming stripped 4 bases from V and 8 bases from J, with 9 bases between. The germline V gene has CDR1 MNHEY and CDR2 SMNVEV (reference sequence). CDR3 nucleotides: TGTGCCAGCAGTTCAGGACAGAAGCAGTACTTC. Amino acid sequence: CASSSGQKQYF.

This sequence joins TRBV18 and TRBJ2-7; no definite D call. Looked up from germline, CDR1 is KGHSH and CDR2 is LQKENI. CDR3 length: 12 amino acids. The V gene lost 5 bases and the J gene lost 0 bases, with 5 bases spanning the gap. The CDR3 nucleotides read TGTGCCAGCTCAACCAGCTCCTACGAGCAGTACTTC. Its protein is CASSTSSYEQYF.

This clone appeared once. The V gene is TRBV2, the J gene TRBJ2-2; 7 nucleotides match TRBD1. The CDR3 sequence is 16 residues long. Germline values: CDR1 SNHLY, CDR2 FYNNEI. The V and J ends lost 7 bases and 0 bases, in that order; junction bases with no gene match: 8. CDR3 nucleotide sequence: TGTGCCAGCAAACGTAGGGGACAGACGAACACCGGGGAGCTGTTTTTT. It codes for CASKRRGQTNTGELFF.

The CDR3 region has the DNA TGCAGCGTCGCCGGACAGCACGGGGATACGCAGTATTTT. This sequence encodes CSVAGQHGDTQYF. This chain connects TRBV29-1 to TRBJ2-3, with D possibly being TRBD1 (6 bases). The V gene's germline CDR1 is SQVTM and CDR2 ANQGSEA. Trimming cost V 6 bases and J 6 bases, with 16 bases left between them. The CDR3 is 13 amino acids.

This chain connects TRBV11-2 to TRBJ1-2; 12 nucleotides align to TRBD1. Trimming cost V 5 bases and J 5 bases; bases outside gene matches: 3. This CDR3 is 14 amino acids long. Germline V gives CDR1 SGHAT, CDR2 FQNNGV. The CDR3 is CASSPGQGAYGYTF. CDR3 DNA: TGTGCCAGCAGCCCGGGACAGGGGGCATATGGCTACACCTTC.

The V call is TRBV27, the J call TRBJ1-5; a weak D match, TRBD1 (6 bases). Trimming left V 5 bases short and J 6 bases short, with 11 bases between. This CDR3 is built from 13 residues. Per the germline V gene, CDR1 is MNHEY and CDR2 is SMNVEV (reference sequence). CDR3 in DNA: TGTGCCAGCAGTGGGCAGGGGCGTCAGCCCCAGCATTTT. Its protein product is CASSGQGRQPQHF.

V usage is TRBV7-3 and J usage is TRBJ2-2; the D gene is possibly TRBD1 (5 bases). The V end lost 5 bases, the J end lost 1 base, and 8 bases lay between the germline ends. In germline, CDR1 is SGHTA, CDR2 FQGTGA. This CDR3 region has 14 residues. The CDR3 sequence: CASSARVNTGELFF. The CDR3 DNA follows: TGTGCCAGCAGCGCCAGGGTGAACACCGGGGAGCTGTTTTTT.

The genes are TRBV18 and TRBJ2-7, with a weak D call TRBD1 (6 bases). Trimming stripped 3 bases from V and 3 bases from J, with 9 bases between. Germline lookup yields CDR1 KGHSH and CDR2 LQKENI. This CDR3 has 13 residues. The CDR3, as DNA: TGTGCCAGCTCACCTTCGGACAGCTACGAGCAGTACTTC. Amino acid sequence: CASSPSDSYEQYF.

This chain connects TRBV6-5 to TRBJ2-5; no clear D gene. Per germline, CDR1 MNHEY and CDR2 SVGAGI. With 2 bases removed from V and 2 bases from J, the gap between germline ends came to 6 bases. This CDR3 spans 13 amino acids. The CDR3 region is CASSYNRQETQYF. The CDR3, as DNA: TGTGCCAGCAGTTACAACAGACAAGAGACCCAGTACTTC.

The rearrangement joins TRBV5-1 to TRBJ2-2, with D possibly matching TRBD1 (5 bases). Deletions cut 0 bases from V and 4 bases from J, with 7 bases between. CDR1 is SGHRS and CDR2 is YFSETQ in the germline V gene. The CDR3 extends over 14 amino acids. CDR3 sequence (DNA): TGCGCCAGCAGCTTGGGACAGAGCACCGGGGAGCTGTTTTTT. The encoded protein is CASSLGQSTGELFF.

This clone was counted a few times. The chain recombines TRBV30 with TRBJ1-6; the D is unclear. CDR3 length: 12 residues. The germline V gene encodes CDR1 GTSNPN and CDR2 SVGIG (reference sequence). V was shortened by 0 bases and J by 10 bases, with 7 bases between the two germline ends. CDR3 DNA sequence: TGTGCCTGGAGTGTACGTGAGTCACCCCTCCACTTT. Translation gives CAWSVRESPLHF. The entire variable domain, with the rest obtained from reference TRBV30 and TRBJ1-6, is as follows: SQTIHQWPATLVQPVGSPLSLECTVEGTSNPNLYWYRQAAGRGLQLLFYSVGIGQISSEVPQNLSASRPQDRQFILSSKKLLLSDSGFYLCAWSVRESPLHFGNGTRLTVT.

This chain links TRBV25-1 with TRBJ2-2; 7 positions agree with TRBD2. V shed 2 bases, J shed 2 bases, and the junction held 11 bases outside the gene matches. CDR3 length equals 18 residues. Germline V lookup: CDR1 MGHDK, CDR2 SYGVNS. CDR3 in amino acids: CASSEKNRDYDNTGELFF. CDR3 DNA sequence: TGTGCCAGCAGTGAAAAAAATCGGGACTACGATAACACCGGGGAGCTGTTTTTT.

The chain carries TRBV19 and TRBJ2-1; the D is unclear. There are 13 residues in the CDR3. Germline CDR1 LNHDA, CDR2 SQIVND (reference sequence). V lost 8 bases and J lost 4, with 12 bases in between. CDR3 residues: CASAALSYNEQFF. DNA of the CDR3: TGTGCCAGTGCAGCGTTGAGTTACAATGAGCAGTTCTTC.

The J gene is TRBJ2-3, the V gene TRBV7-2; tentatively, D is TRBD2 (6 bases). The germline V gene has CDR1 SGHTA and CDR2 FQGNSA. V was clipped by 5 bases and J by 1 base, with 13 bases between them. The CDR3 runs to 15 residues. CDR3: CASSRKSGGTDTQYF. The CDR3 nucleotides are TGTGCCAGCAGCAGGAAGTCGGGGGGCACAGATACGCAGTATTTT.

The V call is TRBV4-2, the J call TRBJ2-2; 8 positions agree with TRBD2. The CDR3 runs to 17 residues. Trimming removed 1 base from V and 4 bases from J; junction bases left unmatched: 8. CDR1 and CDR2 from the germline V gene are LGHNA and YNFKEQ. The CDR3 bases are TGTGCCAGCAGCCAAGGCAGGGCGGGGGGCGTCACCGGGGAGCTGTTTTTT. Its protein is CASSQGRAGGVTGELFF.

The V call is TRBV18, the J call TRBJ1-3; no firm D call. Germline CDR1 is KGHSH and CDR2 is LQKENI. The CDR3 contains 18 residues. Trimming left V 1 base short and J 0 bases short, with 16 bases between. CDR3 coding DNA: TGTGCCAGCTCACCACACCCCCCCCGGAGCACCTCTGGAAACACCATATATTTT. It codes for CASSPHPPRSTSGNTIYF. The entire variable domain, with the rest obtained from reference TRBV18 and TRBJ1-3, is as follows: NAGVMQNPRHLVRRRGQEARLRCSPMKGHSHVYWYRQLPEEGLKFMVYLQKENIIDESGMPKERFSAEFPKEGPSILRIQQVVRGDSAAYFCASSPHPPRSTSGNTIYFGEGSWLTVV.

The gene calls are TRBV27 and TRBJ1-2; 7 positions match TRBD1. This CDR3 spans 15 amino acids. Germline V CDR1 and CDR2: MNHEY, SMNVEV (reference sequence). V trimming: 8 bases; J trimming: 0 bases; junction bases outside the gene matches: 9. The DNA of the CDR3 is TGTGCCAGCGCCGGAGACAGGGAAGCTAACTATGGCTACACCTTC. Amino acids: CASAGDREANYGYTF.

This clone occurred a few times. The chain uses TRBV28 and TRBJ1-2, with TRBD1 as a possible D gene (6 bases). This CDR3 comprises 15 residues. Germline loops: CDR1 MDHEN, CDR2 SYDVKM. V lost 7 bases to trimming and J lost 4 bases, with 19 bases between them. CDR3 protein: CASTLGHATPYGYTF. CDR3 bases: TGTGCCAGCACACTGGGACACGCTACGCCCTATGGCTACACCTTC.

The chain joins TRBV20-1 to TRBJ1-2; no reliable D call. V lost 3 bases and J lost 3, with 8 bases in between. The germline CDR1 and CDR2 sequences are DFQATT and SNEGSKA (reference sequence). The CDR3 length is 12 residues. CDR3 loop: CSASSTYYGYTF. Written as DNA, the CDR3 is TGCAGTGCTAGTAGCACTTACTATGGCTACACCTTC.

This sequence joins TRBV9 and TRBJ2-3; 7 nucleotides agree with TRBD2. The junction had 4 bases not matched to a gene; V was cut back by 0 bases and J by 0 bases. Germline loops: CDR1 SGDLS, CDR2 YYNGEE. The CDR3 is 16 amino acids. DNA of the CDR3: TGTGCCAGCAGCGTAGGGGGAGGGCTTAGCACAGATACGCAGTATTTT. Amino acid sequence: CASSVGGGLSTDTQYF.